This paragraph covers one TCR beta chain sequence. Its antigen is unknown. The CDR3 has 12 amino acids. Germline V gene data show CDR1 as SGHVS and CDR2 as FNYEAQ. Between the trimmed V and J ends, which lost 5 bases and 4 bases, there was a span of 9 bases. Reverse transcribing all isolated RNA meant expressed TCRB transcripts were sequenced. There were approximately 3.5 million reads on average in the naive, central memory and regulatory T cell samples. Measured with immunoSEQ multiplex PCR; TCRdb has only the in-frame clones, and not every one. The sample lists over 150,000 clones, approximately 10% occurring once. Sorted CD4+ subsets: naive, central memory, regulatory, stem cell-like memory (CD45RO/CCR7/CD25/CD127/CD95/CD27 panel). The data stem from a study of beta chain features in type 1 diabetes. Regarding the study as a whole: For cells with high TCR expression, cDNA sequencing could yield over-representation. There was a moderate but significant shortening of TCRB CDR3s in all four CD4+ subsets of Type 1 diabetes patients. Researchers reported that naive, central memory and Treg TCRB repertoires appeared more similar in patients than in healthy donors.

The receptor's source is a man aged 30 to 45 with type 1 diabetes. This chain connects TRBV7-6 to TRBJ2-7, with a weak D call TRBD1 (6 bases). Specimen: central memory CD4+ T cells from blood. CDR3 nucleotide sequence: TGTGCCAGCAGCGAACAGGGATACGAGCAGTACTTC. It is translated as CASSEQGYEQYF. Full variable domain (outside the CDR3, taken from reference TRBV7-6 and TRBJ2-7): GAGVSQSPRYKVTKRGQDVALRCDPISGHVSLYWYRQALGQGPEFLTYFNYEAQQDKSGLPNDRFSAERPEGSISTLTIQRTEQRDSAMYRCASSEQGYEQYFGPGTRLTVT.